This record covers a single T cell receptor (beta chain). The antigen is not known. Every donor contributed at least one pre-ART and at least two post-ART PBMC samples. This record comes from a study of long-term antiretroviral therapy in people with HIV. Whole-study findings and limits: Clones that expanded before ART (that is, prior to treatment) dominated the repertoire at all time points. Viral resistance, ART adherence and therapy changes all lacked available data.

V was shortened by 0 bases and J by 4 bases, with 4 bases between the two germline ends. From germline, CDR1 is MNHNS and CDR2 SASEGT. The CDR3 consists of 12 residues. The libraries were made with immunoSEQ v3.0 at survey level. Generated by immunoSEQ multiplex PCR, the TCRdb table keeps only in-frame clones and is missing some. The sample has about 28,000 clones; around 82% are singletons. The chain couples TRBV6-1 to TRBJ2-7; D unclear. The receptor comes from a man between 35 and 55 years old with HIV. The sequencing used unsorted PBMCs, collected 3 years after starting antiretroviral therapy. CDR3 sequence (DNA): TGTGCCAGCAGTGAAGCTGGATACGAGCAGTACTTC. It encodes CASSEAGYEQYF.